This T cell receptor (beta chain) was retrieved from a study of blood T cell repertoires in COVID-19. Overall study: T cells, B-cell-depleted T cells, or PBMCs provided the cDNA or gDNA that served as material.

The V end lost 8 bases, the J end lost 3 bases, and 11 bases lay between the germline ends. This CDR3 spans 13 amino acids. Germline V gene sequence: CDR1 MNHEY, CDR2 SVGAGI. Study processing details: The assay estimated nucleated cells by amplifying reference gene primers. The table came from immunoSEQ multiplex PCR; TCRdb's copy has only in-frame clones and leaves some out. The DNA was the basis for D and trimming; V, J and clone size are from that table. The sample has 230,000 or so clones; around 89% are singletons. The study assigned cohorts using participant-reported clinical history. The J gene is TRBJ1-5, the V gene TRBV6-5, with TRBD1 as a possible D gene (6 bases). The clonotype originates from a woman aged 40-49 years with acute COVID-19. The sample comprised PBMCs or T cells enriched from blood (not recorded which). The CDR3 sequence is CASGRGNNQPQHF. The CDR3 bases are TGTGCCAGCGGCAGGGGCAACAATCAGCCCCAGCATTTT.